This T cell receptor (beta chain) was sequenced during a study of T cell repertoires in cytomegalovirus infection. The CDR3 consists of 12 residues. V was clipped by 10 bases and J by 5 bases, with 12 bases between them. Germline values: CDR1 SNHLY, CDR2 FYNNEI. MiXCR, run by TCRdb on the reads, gives a single entry per CDR3 protein. The data contain under 130,000 distinct CDR3 sequences, roughly two fifths of them singletons. A remark on this clonotype: Its target is unknown.

The starting material was CD8+ T cells from cultured PBMCs, obtained from culture after CMV antigen stimulation. This TCR came from a human donor in good health (CMV status not recorded). Some clones in this sample may be carry-over from other donors' samples. The rearrangement joins TRBV2 to TRBJ2-1; D might be TRBD1 (6 bases). Written as DNA, the CDR3 is TGTGCCAATTACAGGGAGAACAATGAGCAGTTCTTC. This gives the protein CANYRENNEQFF.